Listed here are 18 T cell receptor beta chains from one sample, sequenced in a study of vaccination and CD4 T cells after COVID-19. These receptors are not linked to any known antigen. The Oncomine TCR Beta short-read assay was applied to DNA of cultured CD4+ T cells. Each CDR3 protein is one row after TCRdb ran MiXCR on the PCR reads. The sample yields 7,000 or so distinct CDR3 sequences, over 40% seen once. The treatment denotes: approximately nine-day PBMC culture with coronavirus spike peptide pools or control peptides (ViraFEST assay). The unexposed donor provided CD4+ T cells, which were taken before the COVID-19 pandemic (2011-2018). The specimen sequenced was CD4+ T cells from blood, cultured in vitro. The receptors were gathered from a human donor in good health.

V gene TRBV19 combines with J gene TRBJ1-5; 8 positions match TRBD1. CDR3 length: 14 residues. Germline V gene data show CDR1 as LNHDA and CDR2 as SQIVND (reference sequence). The J segment lost 4 bases and the V segment lost 4 bases, leaving 3 bases of the junction unmatched. The CDR3 nucleotides read TGTGCCAGTAGTACGGACAGGGTGAATCAGCCCCAGCATTTT. Its protein product is CASSTDRVNQPQHF.

The V call is TRBV5-4, the J call TRBJ2-5; 7 bases match TRBD2. The V segment lost 7 bases and the J segment 3 bases; nucleotides outside the gene matches: 3. The length of the CDR3 is 12 residues. In germline, CDR1 is SGHNT, CDR2 YYREEE (reference sequence). DNA of the CDR3: TGTGCCAGCGGGGGGGTTAAAGAGACCCAGTACTTC. Translated: CASGGVKETQYF.

A few counts support this clonotype. V and J are TRBV7-2 and TRBJ1-5; D not certain. Trimming stripped 5 bases from V and 6 bases from J, with 14 bases between. Germline assignment: CDR1 SGHTA and CDR2 FQGNSA. There are 14 residues in the CDR3. The CDR3 protein is CASSPFTGTQPQHF. CDR3 DNA: TGTGCCAGCAGCCCTTTTACGGGTACTCAGCCCCAGCATTTT.

This chain connects TRBV30 to TRBJ1-5; no definite D call. CDR1 is GTSNPN, CDR2 SVGIG, per germline (reference sequence). CDR3 length: 15 residues. The V end lost 1 base, the J end lost 0 bases, and 10 bases lay between the germline ends. For the CDR3, the DNA is TGTGCCTGGAGTGCGGAGGGCAGTAGCAATCAGCCCCAGCATTTT. Encoded protein: CAWSAEGSSNQPQHF.

The gene calls are TRBV27 and TRBJ1-1, with D tentatively TRBD1 (6 bases). Germline V gene data show CDR1 as MNHEY and CDR2 as SMNVEV (reference sequence). Trimming cost V 1 base and J 1 base, with 13 bases left between them. This CDR3 is built from 16 residues. The CDR3 loop is CASSLFKTGQNTEAFF. CDR3 DNA: TGTGCCAGCAGTTTATTTAAGACAGGACAGAACACTGAAGCTTTCTTT.

V gene TRBV20-1 combines with J gene TRBJ2-1; no definite D call. This CDR3 spans 14 amino acids. From germline, CDR1 is DFQATT and CDR2 SNEGSKA (reference sequence). V was clipped by 0 bases and J by 7 bases, with 13 bases between them. The CDR3, as DNA: TGCAGTGCTAGAGATCCAGACTTCCCAAATGAGCAGTTCTTC. Translating it yields CSARDPDFPNEQFF.

CDR3 loop: CASSQGFQQPQHF. DNA of the CDR3: TGCGCCAGCAGCCAGGGATTCCAACAGCCCCAGCATTTT. The chain couples TRBV4-1 to TRBJ1-5; unclear D gene. The CDR3 has 13 amino acids. The V end was cut by 3 bases, the J end by 7 bases, with 10 bases between. CDR1 and CDR2 (germline): MGHRA, YSYEKL.

The rearrangement uses TRBV7-9 and TRBJ1-1, with D perhaps matching TRBD1 (5 bases). CDR1 and CDR2 (germline): SEHNR, FQNEAQ (reference sequence). V was trimmed by 4 bases and J by 1 base, leaving 7 bases between them. This CDR3 contains 13 residues. CDR3 sequence: CASSSRENTEAFF. In DNA form, the CDR3 reads TGTGCCAGCAGCTCCAGGGAGAACACTGAAGCTTTCTTT.

The table lists this clonotype with a few counts. The rearrangement links TRBV2 to TRBJ1-6; 7 nucleotides agree with TRBD1. Looked up from germline, CDR1 is SNHLY and CDR2 is FYNNEI. V shed 6 bases, J shed 6 bases, and the junction held 11 bases outside the gene matches. The CDR3 runs to 16 residues. The CDR3 DNA reads as TGTGCCAGCAGCCCCCCCCACAGGGGCCGTAATTCACCCCTCCACTTT. Protein: CASSPPHRGRNSPLHF.

This clonotype was found a few times. The J gene is TRBJ2-3, the V gene TRBV6-5; 10 bases map to TRBD1. The germline CDR1 and CDR2 sequences are MNHEY and SVGAGI. The CDR3 is 16 amino acids. The V and J ends lost 0 bases and 4 bases, in that order; junction bases with no gene match: 4. The CDR3 protein is CASSYSGTGVSDTQYF. Here the CDR3 DNA reads TGTGCCAGCAGTTACTCCGGGACAGGGGTCTCAGATACGCAGTATTTT.

This clonotype was detected a few times. The V and J genes are TRBV7-2 and TRBJ1-1, with D unclear. CDR1 and CDR2 from the germline V gene are SGHTA and FQGNSA. V lost 5 bases and J 3 bases, leaving 10 bases between the germline ends. This CDR3 is built from 13 residues. In nucleotides, the CDR3 is TGTGCCAGCAGCAATAAACCGGACACTGAAGCTTTCTTT. Encoded protein: CASSNKPDTEAFF.

The chain links TRBV12-1 to TRBJ2-2; the table assigns TRBD1, which was not confirmed against the DNA. TRBV12-1 is reported as a pseudogene. The CDR3 extends over 16 amino acids. CDR3 loop: CASSPPPLQNTGELFF. The DNA for the CDR3 is TGTGCCAGCAGCCCGCCCCCGCTCCAGAACACCGGGGAGCTGTTTTTT.

The CDR3 sequence: CATTGGLNTEAFF. CDR3 in DNA: TGTGCCACCACAGGGGGATTGAACACTGAAGCTTTCTTT. This rearrangement joins TRBV12-3 or TRBV12-4 to TRBJ1-1; 8 bases fit TRBD1. J lost 0 bases, V lost 10 bases, and 4 bases had no gene match. The CDR3 has 13 residues.

V is TRBV24-1 and J is TRBJ1-2, with D possibly TRBD1 on 5 matching bases. The germline V and J ends were trimmed by 1 base and 2 bases, with 19 bases remaining between them. CDR1 is KGHDR and CDR2 is SFDVKD in the germline V gene. This CDR3 region has 18 residues. In nucleotides, the CDR3 is TGTGCCACCAGTGATTTACCCCCCGACAGTTACCGAAACTATGGCTACACCTTC. Translated: CATSDLPPDSYRNYGYTF.

This rearrangement joins TRBV5-8 to TRBJ1-1, with D uncertain. The germline V gene has CDR1 SGHTS and CDR2 YDEGEE. The CDR3 has 13 amino acids. Deletions cut 0 bases from V and 1 base from J, with 4 bases between. The CDR3 DNA sequence: TGTGCCAGCAGCTTGGTGAGGAACACTGAAGCTTTCTTT. Protein product: CASSLVRNTEAFF.

This chain connects TRBV7-8 to TRBJ1-2; D is undetermined. V was pared by 0 bases and J by 4 bases, with 12 bases between. Per germline, CDR1 SGHVS and CDR2 FQNEAQ. The CDR3 is 15 residues long. CDR3 nucleotides: TGTGCCAGCAGCTTAGCTCGGGGTAAGTCCTATGGCTACACCTTC. Translation gives CASSLARGKSYGYTF.

This clonotype was seen only a few times. The chain joins TRBV19 to TRBJ1-1; no firm D call. Germline CDR1 LNHDA, CDR2 SQIVND (reference sequence). The V end was cut by 5 bases, the J end by 3 bases, with 10 bases between. The CDR3 is 13 amino acids. The CDR3 DNA reads TGTGCCAGTAGTTCCCCCGGCTACACTGAAGCTTTCTTT. Translated: CASSSPGYTEAFF.

The chain couples TRBV20-1 to TRBJ1-3; unclear D gene. Germline V gene lookup returns CDR1 DFQATT and CDR2 SNEGSKA (reference sequence). This CDR3 has 13 amino acids. With 2 bases removed from V and 1 base from J, the gap between germline ends came to 6 bases. DNA for the CDR3: TGCAGTGCTAGAATGGGTTCTGGAAACACCATATATTTT. Amino acid sequence: CSARMGSGNTIYF.